This T cell receptor (beta chain) was sequenced in a study of OX40 agonist ivuxolimab in advanced cancers. Across the study: Three individuals attained partial responses, comprising one hepatocellular carcinoma case and two cutaneous melanoma cases.

Study-wide results and caveats: Fewer expanded clones were found on average in CD4+ than in CD8+ T cells.

Details on this clone: What it binds is unknown.

Measured with immunoSEQ multiplex PCR; TCRdb has only the in-frame clones, and not every one. Of more than 35,000 clones listed, about 80% are singletons. Trimming cost V 4 bases and J 3 bases; bases outside gene matches: 5. CDR3 length equals 14 residues. CDR1 and CDR2 (germline): SGDLS, YYNGEE. Sample: CD4+ or CD8+ T cells sorted from blood, taken in a trial of the OX40 agonist ivuxolimab. The chain has TRBV9 and TRBJ2-7, with 9 bases that match TRBD1. The TCR was taken from an adult with an advanced solid tumor such as melanoma, head and neck, liver or kidney cancer. The CDR3 loop reads CASSRQGENYEQYF. The DNA for the CDR3 is TGTGCCAGCAGCAGACAGGGGGAAAACTACGAGCAGTACTTC.